These 22 T cell receptor beta chains were sequenced from one sample in a study of low-dose radiotherapy and immunotherapy resistance in tumors (dated by TCRdb to the early 2020s). For sequencing, an Illumina HiSeq 2500 was employed. Superscript III and a set of TRAV- and TRBV-specific primers were used to synthesize first-strand cDNA, so that both TCRalpha and TCRbeta chains were covered. TCRs were amplified for about 20 PCR cycles with Phusion, using a constant-region primer paired with the adapter attached to the V primers. TCRdb reprocessed the public reads (quality trimming at Q25 with fastp, clone calling with MiXCR) and kept in-frame beta chains. Entries that share a CDR3 protein sequence are merged under the most common genes and DNA. The sample data list under 90,000 distinct CDR3 sequences, and around 32% of these were observed just once. Of the sample, over 8.5% falls within the top ten clones.

This specimen's time point label, per the study, means: before trial treatment. Sequences were derived from PBMCs, sampled before treatment. The source is a female donor with ovarian cancer.

This clonotype rates as medium-sized. This chain joins TRBV5-5 and TRBJ2-3; possible D gene TRBD1, 5 bases. This CDR3 has 14 amino acids. The ends were cut back, 4 bases at V and 0 bases at J, with 9 bases in the middle. Germline V gene lookup returns CDR1 SGHKS and CDR2 YYEKEE (reference sequence). DNA of the CDR3: TGTGCCAGCAGCGGAAAGGGGAGCACAGATACGCAGTATTTT. Encoded protein: CASSGKGSTDTQYF.

This clonotype was observed at least ten times. The V call is TRBV7-3, the J call TRBJ2-3; the D gene is possibly TRBD2 (6 bases). The CDR3 loop spans 15 amino acids. Looked up from germline, CDR1 is SGHTA and CDR2 is FQGTGA. Trimming took off 5 bases at V and 5 bases at J, with 17 bases between the two ends. CDR3 nucleotide sequence: TGTGCCAGCAGCCTTCGACTCCAAGCGGGAGATACGCAGTATTTT. Translating gives CASSLRLQAGDTQYF.

A remark on this clonotype: A far larger clone is only one base removed, so a read error is likely. The gene calls are TRBV7-9 and TRBJ2-5; 11 nucleotides align to TRBD2. Germline CDR1 is SEHNR and CDR2 is FQNEAQ (reference sequence). The CDR3 is 15 amino acids. CDR3 coding DNA: TGTGCCAGCAGCCCGCTAGCGGGAGGAGGAGAGAACCAGTACTTC. Residues: CASSPLAGGGENQYF.

The table lists this clonotype with many counts. The chain is built from TRBV28 and TRBJ1-4; D uncertain. The germline gives CDR1 MDHEN, CDR2 SYDVKM. The CDR3 covers 13 residues. Trimming removed 6 bases at V and 1 base at J, with 6 bases between. CDR3 protein: CASRGITNEKLFF. The DNA for the CDR3 is TGTGCCAGCAGGGGAATAACTAATGAAAAACTGTTTTTT. The full variable domain, with the rest looked up from reference TRBV28 and TRBJ1-4, is DVKVTQSSRYLVKRTGEKVFLECVQDMDHENMFWYRQDPGLGLRLIYFSYDVKMKEKGDIPEGYSVSREKKERFSLILESASTNQTSMYLCASRGITNEKLFFGSGTQLSVL.

This clonotype was recorded a few times. This chain links TRBV6-6 with TRBJ2-1; the match to TRBD2 covers 16 bases. Germline-derived CDR1 and CDR2 are MNHNY and SVGAGI (reference sequence). V gave up 7 bases and J gave up 4 bases; unmatched junction bases: 4. The CDR3 covers 16 residues. CDR3 coding DNA: TGTGCCAGCACCGGGACTAGCGGGGGGGATTACAATGAGCAGTTCTTC. Its translation is CASTGTSGGDYNEQFF.

This clonotype came up many times. J is TRBJ2-5 and V is TRBV7-2, with unresolved D. The germline V gene has CDR1 SGHTA and CDR2 FQGNSA. The CDR3 extends over 12 amino acids. Trimming removed 4 bases at V and 1 base at J, with 4 bases between. Here the CDR3 reads CASSSPQETQYF. CDR3 nucleotides: TGTGCCAGCAGCTCACCCCAAGAGACCCAGTACTTC.

This chain joins TRBV29-1 and TRBJ1-1; D possibly corresponds to TRBD1 (5 bases). This CDR3 has 12 residues. CDR1 is SQVTM and CDR2 is ANQGSEA in the germline V gene. CDR3 residues: CSFQGVNTEAFF. The CDR3 DNA reads TGCAGTTTTCAGGGCGTGAACACTGAAGCTTTCTTT.

This clonotype was observed many times. The chain combines TRBV2 with TRBJ2-1, with TRBD1 identical over 8 bases. Germline trimming cut 9 bases from V and 5 bases from J; bases unmatched to any gene: 6. CDR1 is SNHLY and CDR2 is FYNNEI in the germline V gene. The CDR3 runs to 13 residues. This CDR3 reads CARWTGRNNEQFF. CDR3 DNA sequence: TGTGCCAGGTGGACAGGGCGGAACAATGAGCAGTTCTTC.

This clonotype was counted ten times or more. This rearrangement joins TRBV29-1 to TRBJ2-2; D ambiguous. The length of the CDR3 is 12 residues. Trimming pared 4 bases from V and 6 bases from J, leaving 9 bases between. Germline loops: CDR1 SQVTM, CDR2 ANQGSEA. CDR3 sequence (DNA): TGCAGCGTTGGCCGGTTAGCCGGGGAGCTGTTTTTT. Translation gives CSVGRLAGELFF.

This clonotype was counted ten times or more. The chain employs TRBV7-2 and TRBJ1-1; no clear D gene. In germline, CDR1 is SGHTA, CDR2 FQGNSA. The V and J ends lost 3 bases and 4 bases respectively, with 9 bases between them. The CDR3 extends over 13 amino acids. DNA for the CDR3: TGTGCCAGCAGCTTTAGAGCAGGCACTGAAGCTTTCTTT. Translated: CASSFRAGTEAFF. The full variable domain, rest sourced from reference TRBV7-2 and TRBJ1-1, is GAGVSQSPSNKVTEKGKDVELRCDPISGHTALYWYRQSLGQGLEFLIYFQGNSAPDKSGLPSDRFSAERTGGSVSTLTIQRTQQEDSAVYLCASSFRAGTEAFFGQGTRLTVV.

The chain uses TRBV5-8 and TRBJ2-1, with TRBD2 matching over 7 bases. Germline V gene lookup returns CDR1 SGHTS and CDR2 YDEGEE. V was pared by 4 bases and J by 4 bases, with 5 bases of the junction left unmatched. This CDR3 spans 14 amino acids. The CDR3 region has the DNA TGTGCCAGCAGCGGGGGGGGATTATACAATGAGCAGTTCTTC. This translates into CASSGGGLYNEQFF.

The chain is built from TRBV19 and TRBJ2-1; possibly TRBD2 for D (6 bases). The CDR3 sequence is 13 residues long. The V gene's germline CDR1 is LNHDA and CDR2 SQIVND (reference sequence). V lost 5 bases and J lost 9, with 14 bases in between. The CDR3 region has the DNA TGTGCCAGTAGTGAGACTAGGGAGCGTGAGCAGTTCTTC. It specifies CASSETREREQFF.

This clonotype appeared many times. The genes are TRBV12-3 or TRBV12-4 and TRBJ1-5; TRBD1 agrees at 8 bases. V was clipped by 3 bases and J by 0 bases; unmatched bases: 7. This CDR3 has 17 amino acids. CDR3 coding DNA: TGTGCCAGCAGTTTCGGCGGACAGGGCCGTAGCAATCAGCCCCAGCATTTT. It specifies CASSFGGQGRSNQPQHF.

The chain has TRBV9 and TRBJ2-6, with D tentatively TRBD2 (5 bases). The CDR3 length is 16 residues. Looked up from germline, CDR1 is SGDLS and CDR2 is YYNGEE. V was shortened by 5 bases and J by 4 bases, with 16 bases between the two germline ends. CDR3 nucleotides: TGTGCCAGCAGGAGAGCCGAGGGTTCAGGGGCCAACGTCCTGACTTTC. Protein: CASRRAEGSGANVLTF.

This clonotype was observed a few times. A read error is likely here: a far larger clone is one base away. V is TRBV11-2 and J is TRBJ2-3, with D uncertain. CDR3 size: 11 residues. Trimming removed 4 bases from V and 5 bases from J, with 4 bases in between. In germline, CDR1 is SGHAT, CDR2 FQNNGV. The CDR3 region has the DNA TGTGCCAGCAGCTCGCTAGATACGCAGTATTTT. Translated, it gives CASSSLDTQYF.

This clonotype was seen at least ten times. This chain connects TRBV12-3 or TRBV12-4 to TRBJ1-1; D not certain. This CDR3 has 14 residues. Deletions cut 4 bases from V and 3 bases from J, with 12 bases between. The CDR3 coding sequence is TGTGCCAGCAGTTACGAGTTTCTCGACACTGAAGCTTTCTTT. This sequence encodes CASSYEFLDTEAFF.

This clonotype was seen at least ten times. The chain uses TRBV4-1 and TRBJ1-6; D not resolved. Trimming stripped 0 bases from V and 7 bases from J, with 13 bases between. CDR1 MGHRA and CDR2 YSYEKL come from the germline V gene. The CDR3 spans 16 residues. The CDR3 sequence: CASSQEGRVYNSPLHF. The DNA of the CDR3 is TGCGCCAGCAGCCAAGAAGGCCGGGTCTACAATTCACCCCTCCACTTT.

This clonotype was observed many times. The V call is TRBV21-1, the J call TRBJ2-1; TRBD2 was called by the table and not checked on the DNA. TRBV21-1 is assigned pseudogene status. This CDR3 is built from 17 residues. The CDR3: CASSKPGGGRPYNEQFF. The DNA of the CDR3 is TGTGCCAGCAGCAAACCCGGTGGCGGGAGGCCTTACAATGAGCAGTTCTTC.

The chain has TRBV20-1 and TRBJ1-4; D is possibly TRBD1 (6 bases). The germline V gene has CDR1 DFQATT and CDR2 SNEGSKA (reference sequence). The CDR3 sequence is 16 residues long. V lost 6 bases to trimming and J lost 0 bases, with 17 bases between them. The CDR3 region has the DNA TGCAGTGCGGCCCCGGGGGGGGCCGCAACTAATGAAAAACTGTTTTTT. This encodes CSAAPGGAATNEKLFF.

This clonotype was counted at least ten times. This sequence joins TRBV30 and TRBJ2-2; D is undetermined. Trimming left V 4 bases short and J 2 bases short, with 14 bases between. The germline gives CDR1 GTSNPN, CDR2 SVGIG (reference sequence). There are 15 residues in the CDR3. The CDR3 DNA sequence: TGTGCCTGGAAAATTGAACAAATTAACACCGGGGAGCTGTTTTTT. Residues: CAWKIEQINTGELFF.

J is TRBJ2-5 and V is TRBV28; D might be TRBD1 or TRBD2, each matching 5 bases. V was shortened by 2 bases and J by 5 bases, with 18 bases between the two germline ends. This CDR3 has 16 amino acids. Germline assignment: CDR1 MDHEN and CDR2 SYDVKM. CDR3 residues: CASSLSLGDLRETQYF. The CDR3 DNA reads TGTGCCAGCAGTTTAAGCCTGGGGGACCTCAGGGAGACCCAGTACTTC. The variable domain in full, with the rest retrieved from reference TRBV28 and TRBJ2-5, is DVKVTQSSRYLVKRTGEKVFLECVQDMDHENMFWYRQDPGLGLRLIYFSYDVKMKEKGDIPEGYSVSREKKERFSLILESASTNQTSMYLCASSLSLGDLRETQYFGPGTRLLVL.

This clonotype turned up a few times. The rearrangement uses TRBV6-2 or TRBV6-3 and TRBJ2-3, with D possibly TRBD1 on 6 matching bases. The CDR3 contains 13 residues. CDR1 is MNHEY, CDR2 SVGEGT, per germline. V was cut by 2 bases and J by 7 bases, with 10 bases left in between. The CDR3 nucleotides are TGTGCCAGCAGTTACCCAGGGGTCCATACGCAGTATTTT. It specifies CASSYPGVHTQYF.